The rows below give T cell receptor beta chains drawn from one sample of a study of blood T cell repertoires in COVID-19. Assay: immunoSEQ multiplex PCR; the TCRdb copy retains only in-frame clones and omits some. The sample records approximately 66,000 clones, about 90% being singletons. Sequenced: peripheral blood. These receptor sequences come from a man aged 55 to 70 with acute or convalescent COVID-19. CDR3s include the opening cysteine and the closing phenylalanine or tryptophan. The D gene is left open where the match is weak. Expanded clones get a size class; other rows say once, few or many, or leave the size out.

j_gene	len	abundance	d_gene	v_gene	CDR3nt	CDR3aa
TRBJ1-1	13	NA	TRBD1	TRBV5-4	TGTGCCAGCACGTCTGGACAGGGGGCGGCGGCTTTCTTT	CASTSGQGAAAFF
TRBJ2-2	15	NA	NA	TRBV19	TGTGCCAGTAGCATAGGGACATGGAACACCGGGGAGCTGTTTTTT	CASSIGTWNTGELFF
TRBJ1-1	14	NA	NA	TRBV27	TGTGCCAGCCATTCCGCGGGGGGGAACACTGAAGCTTTCTTT	CASHSAGGNTEAFF
TRBJ1-1	14	NA	NA	TRBV2	TGTGCCAGCATTTTCTTCGTCTTGAACACTGAAGCTTTCTTT	CASIFFVLNTEAFF
TRBJ1-6	16	NA	NA	TRBV6-5	TGTGCCAGCAGTTCTTTCGTGACAGATTATAATTCACCCCTCCACTTT	CASSSFVTDYNSPLHF
TRBJ1-4	13	NA	NA	TRBV7-9	TGTGCCAGCAGTACAAAAACTAATGAAAAACTGTTTTTT	CASSTKTNEKLFF
TRBJ1-2	13	NA	NA	TRBV5-1	TGCGCCAGCACCCGGGAAAAGGACTATGGCTACACCTTC	CASTREKDYGYTF
TRBJ1-6	14	NA	NA	TRBV7-8	TGTGCCAGCAGCTTAGGAACAGGGAATTCACCCCTCCACTTT	CASSLGTGNSPLHF
TRBJ1-1	15	NA	NA	TRBV30	TGTGCCTGGAGTGGAAAGGACAGAATCGGAACTGAAGCTTTCTTT	CAWSGKDRIGTEAFF
TRBJ2-3	15	NA	NA	TRBV5-1	TGCGCCAGCAGCTTGGCCCAAACCTACACAGATACGCAGTATTTT	CASSLAQTYTDTQYF
TRBJ1-3	15	NA	NA	TRBV19	TGTGCCAGTAGTATAGTGAGAGGGCGCGGAAACACCATATATTTT	CASSIVRGRGNTIYF
TRBJ1-6	16	NA	NA	TRBV27	TGTGCCAGCAGACCGGGTGGACATATCTATAATTCACCCCTCCACTTT	CASRPGGHIYNSPLHF
TRBJ2-3	12	NA	NA	TRBV24-1	TGTGCCACCCAGGGTAGCACAGATACGCAGTATTTT	CATQGSTDTQYF
TRBJ2-2	12	NA	NA	TRBV19	TGTGCCAGTAGTTTGGCAACCGGGGAGCTGTTTTTT	CASSLATGELFF
TRBJ1-4	14	NA	TRBD1	TRBV14	TGTGCCAGCAGCCTTAACGACAGGGCAGTAAAACTGTTTTTT	CASSLNDRAVKLFF
TRBJ1-2	12	NA	NA	TRBV5-1	TGCGCCAGCAGCCAGTGGAGCTATGGCTACACCTTC	CASSQWSYGYTF
TRBJ1-3	15	NA	NA	TRBV5-1	TGCGCCAGCAGCCCCGCAGGCCACTCTGGAAACACCATATATTTT	CASSPAGHSGNTIYF
TRBJ2-3	14	NA	TRBD2	TRBV19	TGTGCCAGTAGTATGGGGGGGGGCACAGATACGCAGTATTTT	CASSMGGGTDTQYF
TRBJ2-3	15	NA	TRBD2	TRBV2	TGTGCCAGCTTTCTGACTAGCGGAGCCACAGATACGCAGTATTTT	CASFLTSGATDTQYF
TRBJ1-6	17	NA	NA	TRBV13	TGTGCCAGCAGCCACCGGGGACAAGGGGCCTATAATTCACCCCTCCACTTT	CASSHRGQGAYNSPLHF
TRBJ1-3	13	NA	NA	TRBV9	TGTGCCAGCAGCGGGGAGCGGGGAAACACCATATATTTT	CASSGERGNTIYF
TRBJ1-3	14	NA	TRBD1	TRBV2	TGTGCCCTCACCGGGACAGGAGAACGAAACACCATATATTTT	CALTGTGERNTIYF
TRBJ2-5	17	NA	TRBD1	TRBV7-6	TGTGCCAGCAGCCCAGGGGGCGGCGGTGGTAACGGGGAGACCCAGTACTTC	CASSPGGGGGNGETQYF
TRBJ1-2	13	NA	NA	TRBV12-3/TRBV12-4	TGTGCCAGCAGCCTCGGACAGCGATATGGCTACACCTTC	CASSLGQRYGYTF
TRBJ2-7	15	NA	TRBD1	TRBV11-2	TGTGCCAGCAGCTTAGTGAGACAGGGAGTCGTCGAGCAGTACTTC	CASSLVRQGVVEQYF
TRBJ2-1	17	NA	TRBD1	TRBV24-1	TGTGCCACCAGTGATCCCCAAGGGACAGGATCCTACAATGAGCAGTTCTTC	CATSDPQGTGSYNEQFF
TRBJ2-7	14	NA	TRBD1	TRBV19	TGTGCCAGTAGTATTAGTGGACAGGGCTACGAGCAGTACTTC	CASSISGQGYEQYF
TRBJ1-1	17	NA	TRBD1	TRBV5-1	TGCGCCAGCAGCTCCTATTACAGGGGCCTTGGGAACACTGAAGCTTTCTTT	CASSSYYRGLGNTEAFF
TRBJ2-7	16	NA	TRBD1	TRBV9	TGTGCCAGCAGCACAGGGGCCGACCGCTGGAGCTACGAGCAGTACTTC	CASSTGADRWSYEQYF
TRBJ1-5	19	NA	NA	TRBV21-1	TGTGCCAGCAGCAAGGGCGTCCTCTCGGCGTCATATAGCAATCAGCCCCAGCATTTT	CASSKGVLSASYSNQPQHF
TRBJ2-1	15	NA	TRBD2	TRBV9	TGTGCCAGCAGCGAGGGACTAGCGGGGGCGACGTTACAGTTCTTC	CASSEGLAGATLQFF
TRBJ2-3	13	NA	NA	TRBV5-4	TGTGCCAGCAGCTTGCCTAGCACAGATACGCAGTATTTT	CASSLPSTDTQYF
TRBJ1-1	16	NA	NA	TRBV3-1/TRBV3-2	TGTGCCAGCAGCCCTCAAACTGGGGGGATGAACACTGAAGCTTTCTTT	CASSPQTGGMNTEAFF
TRBJ1-2	15	NA	TRBD1	TRBV11-2	TGTGCCAGCAGCGTGACAGGGGGAGATTGGTATGGCTACACCTTC	CASSVTGGDWYGYTF
TRBJ1-5	13	NA	NA	TRBV11-2	TGTGCCAGCAGCTCGGCGGGGGGTCAGCCCCAGCATTTT	CASSSAGGQPQHF
TRBJ1-6	14	few	NA	TRBV2	TGTGCCAGCAGACCCGGACTCCTAAATTCACCCCTCCACTTT	CASRPGLLNSPLHF
TRBJ2-2	12	NA	NA	TRBV30	TGTGCCTGGAGTGTAGGGGGCGGGGAGCTGTTTTTT	CAWSVGGGELFF
TRBJ1-2	15	NA	NA	TRBV6-5	TGTGCCAGCAGATTACGGGGGGGACCTCAGTCTGGCTACACCTTC	CASRLRGGPQSGYTF
TRBJ2-1	16	NA	NA	TRBV4-1	TGCGCCAGCAGCGAAACTACTCGGGGGTCCTACAATGAGCAGTTCTTC	CASSETTRGSYNEQFF
TRBJ1-4	15	NA	TRBD1	TRBV6-6	TGTGCCAGCAGGTCCCTGGGACAGGGGCATGAAAAACTGTTTTTT	CASRSLGQGHEKLFF
TRBJ2-7	15	NA	TRBD2	TRBV5-1	TGCGCCAGCAGCTTGGATGGTAGCGGGGGAACCGAGCAGTACTTC	CASSLDGSGGTEQYF
TRBJ1-5	14	NA	NA	TRBV28	TGTGCCAGCAGGAGGATTGCCCCTAATCAGCCCCAGCATTTT	CASRRIAPNQPQHF
TRBJ2-7	13	few	NA	TRBV6-5	TGTGCCAGCAGTTTAGCAGGGCCCTACGAGCAGTACTTC	CASSLAGPYEQYF
TRBJ1-4	14	NA	TRBD1	TRBV3-1/TRBV3-2	TGTGCCAGCAGCCTAGGACAGGGCGGGCAAAAACTGTTTTTT	CASSLGQGGQKLFF
TRBJ2-1	11	NA	NA	TRBV3-1/TRBV3-2	TGTGCCAGCAGCCAGAGCCTTGAGCAGTTCTTC	CASSQSLEQFF